This TCR beta chain came from a study of radiotherapy plus CTLA-4 blockade in lung cancer. Data came from immunoSEQ multiplex PCR; TCRdb stores just in-frame clones and leaves some out. Altogether about 98,000 clones are present, 82% being singletons, with the ten largest covering about 3.5%. CDR1 is SGHRS, CDR2 YFSETQ, per germline. V shed 0 bases and J 5 bases; nucleotides not matched to a gene: 4. CDR3 size: 15 residues. This sample comprised peripheral blood, obtained from a patient treated with radiotherapy plus ipilimumab. The chain is built from TRBV5-1 and TRBJ2-2, with 7 bases that match TRBD1. This TCR was sampled from a human donor with non-small cell lung cancer who had a partial response to radiotherapy plus ipilimumab. The CDR3 sequence: CASSLEGGGTGELFF. CDR3 coding DNA: TGCGCCAGCAGCTTGGAAGGGGGCGGTACCGGGGAGCTGTTTTTT.